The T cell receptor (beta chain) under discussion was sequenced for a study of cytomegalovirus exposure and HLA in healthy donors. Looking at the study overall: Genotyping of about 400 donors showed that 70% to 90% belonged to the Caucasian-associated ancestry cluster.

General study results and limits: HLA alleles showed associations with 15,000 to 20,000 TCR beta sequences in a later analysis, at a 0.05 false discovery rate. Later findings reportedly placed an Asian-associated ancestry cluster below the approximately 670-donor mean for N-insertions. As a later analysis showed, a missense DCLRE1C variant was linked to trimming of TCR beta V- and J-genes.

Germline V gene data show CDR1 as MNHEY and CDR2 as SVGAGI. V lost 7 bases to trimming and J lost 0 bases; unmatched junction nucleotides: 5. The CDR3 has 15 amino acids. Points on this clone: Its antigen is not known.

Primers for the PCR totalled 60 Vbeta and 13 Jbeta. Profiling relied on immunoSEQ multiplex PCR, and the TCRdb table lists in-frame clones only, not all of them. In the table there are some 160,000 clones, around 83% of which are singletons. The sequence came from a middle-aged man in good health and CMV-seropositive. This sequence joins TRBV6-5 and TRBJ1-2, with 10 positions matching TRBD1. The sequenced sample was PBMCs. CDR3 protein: CASTNGQGANYGYTF. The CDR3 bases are TGTGCCAGCACCAACGGACAGGGGGCTAACTATGGCTACACCTTC.